A selection of T cell receptor beta chains follows, all from one sample in a study of quantifying T cell responses using KT2 cells. TCRdb re-called the UMI-ligation and nested PCR reads with MiXCR, one entry per CDR3 protein. The sample consists of over 55,000 distinct CDR3 sequences, more than 9% of them appearing once. The sequenced sample was PBMCs spiked with cells of the T cell clone KT2. The receptors derive from a human donor. Each CDR3 is given with its conserved first and last residue. The D gene is left open where the match is weak. Some rows have no size entry. The others give once, few or many, or a class for an expanded clone.

d_call,j_call,clone_size,v_call,cdr3_nt,cdr3_aa
-,TRBJ2-1,-,TRBV20-1,TGCAGTGCCGAGCAGGGATACAATGAGCAGTTCTTC,CSAEQGYNEQFF
-,TRBJ1-2,many,TRBV6-5,TGTGCCAGCAGTTACTCGAATCGATACGCTAACTATGGCTACACCTTC,CASSYSNRYANYGYTF
-,TRBJ2-1,-,TRBV6-1,TGTGCCAGCATTCAATCCCCCTACAATGAGCAGTTCTTC,CASIQSPYNEQFF
-,TRBJ2-1,-,TRBV19,TGTGCCAGTAGTAGAGGTGGGGGGAGAGGGTTAAGCAATGAGCAGTTCTTC,CASSRGGGRGLSNEQFF
-,TRBJ2-4,few,TRBV20-1,TGCAGTGCAACATTACTAAGGATCGACATTCAGTACTTC,CSATLLRIDIQYF
TRBD2,TRBJ2-5,-,TRBV29-1,TGCAGCGTTTCCTCCACAGCGGGAGGGGAGACCCAGTACTTC,CSVSSTAGGETQYF
TRBD2,TRBJ2-4,many,TRBV6-4,TGTGCCAGCAGTGACTCCAGCGGGGGGGCGAACATTCAGTACTTC,CASSDSSGGANIQYF
-,TRBJ2-3,few,TRBV6-2/TRBV6-3,TGTGCCAGCAGTTTTTCGGGCCCTACGCCGCGGTATTTT,CASSFSGPTPRYF
-,TRBJ1-1,once,TRBV2,TGTGCCAGCATCATAGGCCCTCCGTTGTCTGAAGCTTTCTTT,CASIIGPPLSEAFF
-,TRBJ1-2,-,TRBV6-2/TRBV6-3,TGTGCCAGCAGTTACGAACTGGCAGATTATGGCTACACCTTC,CASSYELADYGYTF
-,TRBJ2-7,-,TRBV4-1,TGCGCCAGCAGCCAAGAGGGTGGGGGGAACTACGAGCAGTACTTC,CASSQEGGGNYEQYF
TRBD2,TRBJ2-7,few,TRBV19,TGTGCCAGTAGTATTAACCTTCCTGGGCTAGCGGGAGACGAGCAGTACTTC,CASSINLPGLAGDEQYF
-,TRBJ1-2,many,TRBV20-1,TGCAGTGCTAGAAAAGCGTATATCTATGGCTACACCTTC,CSARKAYIYGYTF
-,TRBJ2-7,-,TRBV7-9,TGTGCCAGCAGCTTTAGGCCCCTAGAGCAGTACTTC,CASSFRPLEQYF
TRBD2,TRBJ2-3,few,TRBV6-2/TRBV6-3,TGTGCCAGCAAAAGGACGGGAGGGCCGTCAGATACGCAGTATTTT,CASKRTGGPSDTQYF
-,TRBJ1-6,-,TRBV4-1,TGCGCCAGCAGCCAAGAAGCGACGAGTTCCGCGTCCCTCCACTTT,CASSQEATSSASLHF
TRBD2,TRBJ2-3,many,TRBV6-2/TRBV6-3,TGTGCCAGCATTGTACCGACTAGCGGGAAGGTGGATACGCAGTATTTT,CASIVPTSGKVDTQYF
TRBD1,TRBJ2-2,many,TRBV11-3,TGTGCCAGCAGCTTATCGACAGGGGGAACCGGGGAGCTGTTTTTT,CASSLSTGGTGELFF
-,TRBJ2-7,-,TRBV27,TGTGCCAGCATTTCTCGGTTAACCTACGAGCAGTACTTC,CASISRLTYEQYF
-,TRBJ1-1,few,TRBV18,TGTGCCAGCTCGAGGGACATGAACACTGAAGCTTTCTTT,CASSRDMNTEAFF
-,TRBJ1-4,few,TRBV6-1,TGTGCCAGCAGTGCCGAAAGGACCAAACGCGCAAAACTGTTTTTT,CASSAERTKRAKLFF
-,TRBJ2-5,many,TRBV18,TGTGCCAGCTCACGCGACACCCAAGAGACCCAGTACTTC,CASSRDTQETQYF
-,TRBJ1-5,few,TRBV6-2/TRBV6-3,TGTGCCAGCAGTCCCGTTTATAGAGTTAGCCAGCCCCAGCATTTT,CASSPVYRVSQPQHF
TRBD1,TRBJ1-5,many,TRBV20-1,TGCAGTGCTAGAGAGTCAGGGGGCCACCAGCCCCAGCATTTT,CSARESGGHQPQHF
-,TRBJ1-2,-,TRBV5-1,TGCGCCAGCAGCGTCTCTGACTCCTATGGCTACACCTTC,CASSVSDSYGYTF
-,TRBJ1-2,few,TRBV7-9,TGTGCCAGCAGCTTAACCAGGGAGTCGTTGCATGGCTACACCTTC,CASSLTRESLHGYTF
TRBD1,TRBJ2-3,few,TRBV5-1,TGCGCCAGCAGCTTGGAGGACAGGAGGACAGATACGCAGTATTTT,CASSLEDRRTDTQYF
-,TRBJ2-3,-,TRBV20-1,TGCAGTGCTCCAAGGGGTACAGATACGCAGTATTTT,CSAPRGTDTQYF
TRBD2,TRBJ2-4,-,TRBV11-3,TGTGCCAGCAGCTTAGGGGAGGGGTTTCAGTACTTC,CASSLGEGFQYF
-,TRBJ1-2,-,TRBV2,TGTGCCAGCAGTGAGAAGGGGAGCAGGAATGGCTACACCTTC,CASSEKGSRNGYTF
TRBD2,TRBJ2-2,few,TRBV7-8,TGTGCCAGCGGCTGGACACCCACTAGCGGCCACACCGGGGAGCTGTTTTTT,CASGWTPTSGHTGELFF
-,TRBJ2-3,few,TRBV29-1,TGCAGCGTTGTCCAGCCAGATACGCAGTATTTT,CSVVQPDTQYF
TRBD1,TRBJ1-4,-,TRBV4-2,TGTGCCAGCAGCCAGGGACAGGGCACTAATGAAAAACTGTTTTTT,CASSQGQGTNEKLFF
TRBD1,TRBJ1-1,-,TRBV5-5,TGTGCCAGCACCACCCAGACAGGGAGTGGCACTGAAGCTTTCTTT,CASTTQTGSGTEAFF
-,TRBJ2-3,many,TRBV7-6,TGTGCCAGCAGCTTAGGTCGGGAGAGCACAGATACGCAGTATTTT,CASSLGRESTDTQYF
-,TRBJ1-3,-,TRBV6-5,TGTGCCAGCAGCCGCTCGAAGACTGGAAACACCATATATTTT,CASSRSKTGNTIYF
TRBD1,TRBJ1-2,few,TRBV7-9,TGTGCCAGCAGCTTAGGACCAGACTCTTTTCGGACAGGGGGGGCGGACTATGGCTACACCTTC,CASSLGPDSFRTGGADYGYTF
TRBD2,TRBJ2-5,-,TRBV9,TGTGCCAGCAGCGTAGGGATAGCGGGAGAGGGAGAGACCCAGTACTTC,CASSVGIAGEGETQYF
-,TRBJ1-4,many,TRBV6-6,TGTGCCAGCAGACATAGGGAATTTAATGAAAAACTGTTTTTT,CASRHREFNEKLFF
-,TRBJ2-7,many,TRBV7-7,TGTGCCAGCAGCCTAGCCGAAGGGCAGGCATACGAGCAGTACTTC,CASSLAEGQAYEQYF
-,TRBJ2-1,-,TRBV20-1,TGCAGTGCTAGGGTCTCCCACAATGAGCAGTTCTTC,CSARVSHNEQFF
-,TRBJ1-1,-,TRBV29-1,TGCAGCGTTATGTATAACACTGAAGCTTTCTTT,CSVMYNTEAFF
-,TRBJ2-3,many,TRBV27,TGTGCCAGCAGTAGAGACGTACTAAACACAGATACGCAGTATTTT,CASSRDVLNTDTQYF
TRBD1,TRBJ1-1,-,TRBV7-2,TGTGCCAGCAGCTTTAACAGGGGGCTCGGTGCTTTCTTT,CASSFNRGLGAFF
-,TRBJ1-1,medium-sized,TRBV6-5,TGTGCCAGCAGTTACTCGTGGACAGTGAACACTGAAGCTTTCTTT,CASSYSWTVNTEAFF
-,TRBJ1-1,few,TRBV12-3/TRBV12-4,TGTGCCAGCAGTCTCCCTCCCACGGTGATAGGGGACGCTCGGCAGGCTGAAGCTTTCTTT,CASSLPPTVIGDARQAEAFF
-,TRBJ1-3,many,TRBV6-1,TGTGCCAGCAGTGAGGGGACGTACGCTGGAAACACCATATATTTT,CASSEGTYAGNTIYF
-,TRBJ2-3,-,TRBV6-1,TGTGCCAGCAGCTACGAAAACAAAGCGTCAGATACGCAGTATTTT,CASSYENKASDTQYF
TRBD2,TRBJ2-5,-,TRBV7-9,TGTGCCAGCAGCCCGGGACTAGGGTTGGAGACCCAGTACTTC,CASSPGLGLETQYF
-,TRBJ1-1,-,TRBV2,TGTGCCAGCAGTGGGTGGGGCTTAAGTGGCACTGAAGCTTTCTTT,CASSGWGLSGTEAFF
TRBD2,TRBJ2-1,many,TRBV12-3/TRBV12-4,TGTGCCAGCAGTTTACATTGGCGGGGGGCCATCTACAATGAGCAGTTCTTC,CASSLHWRGAIYNEQFF
-,TRBJ2-7,-,TRBV28,TGTGCCAGCAGTTTTTTTTTGGGGGGAAGCTCCTACGAGCAGTACTTC,CASSFFLGGSSYEQYF
TRBD2,TRBJ2-5,-,TRBV7-6,TGTGCCAGCAGCCCCTCCGGGGGCGGGAGGGAGACCCAGTACTTC,CASSPSGGGRETQYF
-,TRBJ2-3,-,TRBV21-1,TGTGCCAGCAGCAAAGAAGAAGAGGGAACGGGAATTCTTACAGATACGCAGTATTTT,CASSKEEEGTGILTDTQYF
-,TRBJ1-6,-,TRBV7-7,TGTGCCAGCAGCTTACCTAAAGGGGCGCTCTCCTATAATTCACCCCTCCACTTT,CASSLPKGALSYNSPLHF
-,TRBJ2-7,few,TRBV15,TGTGCCACCAGCCCGCGGGGCCCCTACGAGCAGTACTTC,CATSPRGPYEQYF
-,TRBJ2-3,few,TRBV6-4,TGTGCCAGCAGTGCAGAGGGAAGCACAGATACGCAGTATTTT,CASSAEGSTDTQYF
-,TRBJ2-3,many,TRBV2,TGTGCCAGCAGAGCCACACGAGCGACTAGCACAGATACGCAGTATTTT,CASRATRATSTDTQYF
TRBD1,TRBJ1-2,few,TRBV27,TGTGCCAGCAGTAGCCCGGGACAGGGATCAAATGGCTACACCTTC,CASSSPGQGSNGYTF
-,TRBJ2-1,few,TRBV19,TGTGCCAGTAGTAGGTTAGGGCAGACCCAAGCCTACAATGAGCAGTTCTTC,CASSRLGQTQAYNEQFF